This is a list of T cell receptor beta chains from one sample in a study of PD-1 blockade in classical Hodgkin lymphoma. TCRdb's copy holds only in-frame clones and misses some; the assay was immunoSEQ multiplex PCR. Of 13,000 to 15,000 clones detected, roughly 86% appear once; the ten largest clones hold around 22%. The specimen was peripheral blood mononuclear cells (PBMCs), collected at baseline. The receptors derive from a human donor with classical Hodgkin lymphoma. The CDR3 runs from the conserved cysteine through the conserved F or W. The order of the fields is CDR3 DNA, CDR3 protein, J gene, D gene, clone size, V gene. A D gene is named only where the DNA matches it firmly. Not all rows give a size; the values are once, few, many and, for expanded clones, a class.

DNA: TGTGCCAGCAGCCCACTGATGGGGAGGGGAGAGACCCAGTACTTC
CDR3: CASSPLMGRGETQYF
J: TRBJ2-5
D: TRBD2
size: .
V: TRBV5-6

DNA: TGTGCCAGCTCGGACGGACGGCTCTACGAGCAGTACTTC
CDR3: CASSDGRLYEQYF
J: TRBJ2-7
D: .
size: .
V: TRBV28

DNA: TGTGCCAGCTCGGGACAGGGACCCTACGAGCAGTACTTC
CDR3: CASSGQGPYEQYF
J: TRBJ2-7
D: TRBD1
size: few
V: TRBV2

DNA: TGTGCCAGCAGCCCGGGGGGGGGCGAGACCCAGTACTTC
CDR3: CASSPGGGETQYF
J: TRBJ2-5
D: TRBD2
size: .
V: TRBV5-4

DNA: TGTGCCAGCAGCTTGGACGGGGGTTATGAGCAGTTCTTC
CDR3: CASSLDGGYEQFF
J: TRBJ2-1
D: .
size: .
V: TRBV5-6

DNA: TGTGCCAGTACGTTCGTGGGACCTGGAAACACCATATATTTT
CDR3: CASTFVGPGNTIYF
J: TRBJ1-3
D: .
size: .
V: TRBV19

DNA: TGTGCCAGCAGTAAGTCAGGCAACGGGAACACTGAAGCTTTCTTT
CDR3: CASSKSGNGNTEAFF
J: TRBJ1-1
D: .
size: .
V: TRBV6-4

DNA: TGTGCCAGCAGCTTAGAAGCAGGGTTGAACTATGGCTACACCTTC
CDR3: CASSLEAGLNYGYTF
J: TRBJ1-2
D: .
size: .
V: TRBV7-6

DNA: TGCGCCAGCAGCTTGGCTGGGACAGGGTCAGATACGCAGTATTTT
CDR3: CASSLAGTGSDTQYF
J: TRBJ2-3
D: TRBD1
size: .
V: TRBV5-1

DNA: TGCGCCAGCAGCCCTGGGACTAGCGGGGGGACCCAAGAGACCCAGTACTTC
CDR3: CASSPGTSGGTQETQYF
J: TRBJ2-5
D: TRBD2
size: .
V: TRBV5-1

DNA: TGTGCCAGTAGTATAGACCCCTATCGTTCACCCCTCCACTTT
CDR3: CASSIDPYRSPLHF
J: TRBJ1-6
D: .
size: .
V: TRBV19

DNA: TGCGCCAGCAGCTCCCGACAGGGAGTTGGCGCTGAAGCTTTCTTT
CDR3: CASSSRQGVGAEAFF
J: TRBJ1-1
D: TRBD1
size: .
V: TRBV5-1

DNA: TGTGCCAGCACACGAGGGGTGACTAGCGGGGGCCAAGAGACCCAGTACTTC
CDR3: CASTRGVTSGGQETQYF
J: TRBJ2-5
D: TRBD2
size: .
V: TRBV2

DNA: TGCGCCAGCAGCCTGGGACAGGGGGCGCACGAGACCCAGTACTTC
CDR3: CASSLGQGAHETQYF
J: TRBJ2-5
D: TRBD1
size: .
V: TRBV5-1

DNA: TGTGCCATCAGTGAGTCGATCCCAGGACAGGGAAACTATGGCTACACCTTC
CDR3: CAISESIPGQGNYGYTF
J: TRBJ1-2
D: TRBD1
size: .
V: TRBV10-3

DNA: TGTGCCAGCAGCTTGACCGGGTCTGATCAGCCCCAGCATTTT
CDR3: CASSLTGSDQPQHF
J: TRBJ1-5
D: .
size: few
V: TRBV5-5

DNA: TGCGCCAGCAGCTTGATGGCATCTGGGGCCAACGTCCTGACTTTC
CDR3: CASSLMASGANVLTF
J: TRBJ2-6
D: .
size: .
V: TRBV5-1

DNA: TGTGCCAGCAGCTCAGGGAGGGGCGGGGGCGCCAAAAACATTCAGTACTTC
CDR3: CASSSGRGGGAKNIQYF
J: TRBJ2-4
D: .
size: .
V: TRBV7-9

DNA: TGTGCCAGCAGGTTGGGGGCAGGGACCGGGGAGCTGTTTTTT
CDR3: CASRLGAGTGELFF
J: TRBJ2-2
D: .
size: .
V: TRBV2

DNA: TGTGCCAGCAGCTTAAGAGACAGGGGTATCGAGCAGTACTTC
CDR3: CASSLRDRGIEQYF
J: TRBJ2-7
D: TRBD1
size: .
V: TRBV7-2

DNA: TGCGCCAGCAGCTTGGAAATGGGGGACGGAAATTCACCCCTCCACTTT
CDR3: CASSLEMGDGNSPLHF
J: TRBJ1-6
D: .
size: .
V: TRBV5-1

DNA: TGTGCCAGCAGCCCGCCCAATCCGAATTACAATGAGCAGTTCTTC
CDR3: CASSPPNPNYNEQFF
J: TRBJ2-1
D: .
size: .
V: TRBV6-6

DNA: TGTGCCAGCAGCCGAGGGAGCGGGGGTCTGGGCACAGATACGCAGTATTTT
CDR3: CASSRGSGGLGTDTQYF
J: TRBJ2-3
D: TRBD2
size: .
V: TRBV4-2

DNA: TGTGCCAGCAGCTTTCTCTACAATGAGCAGTTCTTC
CDR3: CASSFLYNEQFF
J: TRBJ2-1
D: .
size: .
V: TRBV11-1

DNA: TGTGCCAGCAGCCGTCAACCGTTCACTGAATACTACGAGCAGTACTTC
CDR3: CASSRQPFTEYYEQYF
J: TRBJ2-7
D: .
size: .
V: TRBV7-2

DNA: TGTGCCAGCAGCTTGTCACTCTCACAAAGTCGGGCCAACGTCCTGACTTTC
CDR3: CASSLSLSQSRANVLTF
J: TRBJ2-6
D: .
size: .
V: TRBV7-4

DNA: TGTGCCAGCAGCTTACCGGGACTAGGATCTGGCACCGGGGAGCTGTTTTTT
CDR3: CASSLPGLGSGTGELFF
J: TRBJ2-2
D: TRBD2
size: once
V: TRBV7-2

DNA: TGTGCCAGCAGCCTCGGGGGGGACCTCCACTTT
CDR3: CASSLGGDLHF
J: TRBJ1-6
D: .
size: .
V: TRBV14

DNA: TGTGCCAGTAGTCCATATTCCCCCCGAATAGGGCAAGCCAAAAACATTCAGTACTTC
CDR3: CASSPYSPRIGQAKNIQYF
J: TRBJ2-4
D: .
size: .
V: TRBV19

DNA: TGTGCCAGCAGCCTGTCCCGGACGGTTAAAGGTCTATTTTTT
CDR3: CASSLSRTVKGLFF
J: TRBJ1-1
D: .
size: .
V: TRBV5-6

DNA: TGCGCCAGCAGCCAAGTCATTTCAACGGGACGCTCTGGAAACACCATATATTTT
CDR3: CASSQVISTGRSGNTIYF
J: TRBJ1-3
D: .
size: .
V: TRBV4-1

DNA: TGTGCCAGCAGCTTGCCCCCAAGAACAGATACGCAGTATTTT
CDR3: CASSLPPRTDTQYF
J: TRBJ2-3
D: .
size: .
V: TRBV5-4

DNA: TGTGCCAGCAGCCCCGCCGGGGATAATTCACCCCTCCACTTT
CDR3: CASSPAGDNSPLHF
J: TRBJ1-6
D: .
size: .
V: TRBV7-9

DNA: TGTGCCAGCAGTTACTCCAGGGGCCCGATAGAAAAACTGTTTTTT
CDR3: CASSYSRGPIEKLFF
J: TRBJ1-4
D: .
size: once
V: TRBV6-5

DNA: TGTGCCAGCAGTGAATCCCGGGGTTCACCCCTCCACTTT
CDR3: CASSESRGSPLHF
J: TRBJ1-6
D: .
size: .
V: TRBV6-1

DNA: TGTGCCAGCAGTGAAAGGGCTAGCGGGGACAATCAGTACTTC
CDR3: CASSERASGDNQYF
J: TRBJ2-4
D: TRBD2
size: .
V: TRBV2

DNA: TGTGCCAGCAGCGGGACTAGCGGGTATGAGCAGTTCTTC
CDR3: CASSGTSGYEQFF
J: TRBJ2-1
D: TRBD2
size: .
V: TRBV6-6